Given below is one T cell receptor beta chain in context. The sample originates from a study of blood T cell repertoires in COVID-19. About the research overall: The United States, Italy and Spain supplied acute and convalescent COVID-19 samples. T cells, B-cell-depleted T cells, or PBMCs supplied cDNA or gDNA.

Germline assignment: CDR1 SGHAT and CDR2 FQNNGV. The V gene end was trimmed by 4 bases and the J gene end by 7 bases; junction bases not matched to a gene: 8. The CDR3 sequence is 14 residues long. Authors' analysis steps: Reference gene primer amplification gave estimated nucleated cell counts. Here immunoSEQ multiplex PCR was the method, and the copy in TCRdb shows in-frame clones only, minus some. The DNA gave D and trimming, while V, J and clone size come from that table. The sample has about 230,000 clones, approximately 80% seen once. Material: peripheral blood. The chain employs TRBV11-2 and TRBJ1-1, with 8 bases matching TRBD1. The receptor was derived from a man between 40 and 49 years old with acute or convalescent COVID-19. The CDR3 spells CASSSDRDIGEAFF. The CDR3, as DNA: TGTGCCAGCAGCTCGGACAGGGATATAGGTGAAGCTTTCTTT.